The clone carrying this T cell receptor beta chain appeared many times. Antigen unknown. Per the germline V gene, CDR1 is SQVTM and CDR2 is ANQGSEA. The CDR3 loop spans 12 amino acids. V was pared by 7 bases and J by 9 bases, with 18 bases between. TCRdb re-analysed the 5' RACE reads in MiXCR, keeping a single row per CDR3 protein. The sample includes fewer than 55,000 distinct CDR3 sequences, 8% to 10% seen only once; the top ten take about 1.6%. As to time point: longitudinal time-point 1 (baseline). Healthy controls comprised blood bank volunteers in Maryland, USA. The data stem from a study of neurological immune-mediated disorders. Study results and limitations: Private repertoires in all groups were suggested by the absence of shared CDR3 amino acid sequences among expanded clones across subjects.

Input material: PBMCs. The V and J genes are TRBV29-1 and TRBJ1-2; TRBD1 might be the D (6 bases). The sequence was collected from a middle-aged woman in good health. The DNA for the CDR3 is TGCAGCGCAGAGGTCGGGGGGCATCGCTACACCTTC. This encodes CSAEVGGHRYTF.